The rows below give T cell receptor beta chains drawn from one sample of a study of cytomegalovirus exposure and HLA in healthy donors. Measured with immunoSEQ multiplex PCR; TCRdb has only the in-frame clones, and not every one. Of 140,000 to 150,000 clones listed, approximately 86% are singletons. The sample was PBMCs. The origin of the receptors is a man between 18 and 29 years old in good health and CMV-seropositive. Both conserved end residues are part of each CDR3. The order of the fields is clone size, D gene, V gene, J gene, CDR3 DNA, CDR3 protein. A D gene is named only where the DNA matches it firmly. Clone size is stated in some rows and not others, as once, few, many or a class when expanded.

>-|-|TRBV5-6|TRBJ1-4
TGTGCCAGCAGCTTATACCAGGTGAATGAAAAACTGTTTTTT
CASSLYQVNEKLFF
>-|-|TRBV30|TRBJ2-3
TGTGCCTGGAGGGGGGGGGCCGGGACAGATACGCAGTATTTT
CAWRGGAGTDTQYF
>-|TRBD1|TRBV5-1|TRBJ1-1
TGCGCCAGCACCAAAGGACAGGGATTTGAAGCTTTCTTT
CASTKGQGFEAFF
>-|TRBD1|TRBV4-2|TRBJ2-3
TGTGCCAGCAGCCAGGGACAGCGAAACACAGATACGCAGTATTTT
CASSQGQRNTDTQYF
>-|-|TRBV7-9|TRBJ1-1
TGTGCCAGCTCGGAGCTCAACACTGAAGCTTTCTTT
CASSELNTEAFF
>-|-|TRBV2|TRBJ2-7
TGTGCCAGCAGTGAACGGAGGGACAGACAGCAGTACTTC
CASSERRDRQQYF
>-|-|TRBV5-1|TRBJ2-1
TGCGCCAGCGGAGAACTCGAGCCGGAGTTAAGCAATGAGCAGTTCTTC
CASGELEPELSNEQFF
>-|TRBD1|TRBV2|TRBJ1-5
TGTGCCAGCAGTGGACAGGGTCACAATCAGCCCCAGCATTTT
CASSGQGHNQPQHF
>-|TRBD2|TRBV2|TRBJ2-7
TGTGCCAGCAGTGAACTTGGCGGGGGGCCCTACGAGCAGTACTTC
CASSELGGGPYEQYF
>-|-|TRBV6-6|TRBJ1-5
TGTGCCAGCAGCCCCGGGACATTTTATCAGCCCCAGCATTTT
CASSPGTFYQPQHF
>-|-|TRBV5-1|TRBJ1-1
TGCGCCAGCAGACCGACAGGACGGGCTGAAGCTTTCTTT
CASRPTGRAEAFF
>-|TRBD1|TRBV10-2|TRBJ1-2
TGCGCCAGCAGTGAGTCGAGGACAGGGGGTGCCCAGATGAGCGGCTACACCTTC
CASSESRTGGAQMSGYTF
>-|-|TRBV25-1|TRBJ1-5
TGTGCCAGCAGCTTGACAGGAGATAATCAGCCCCAGCATTTT
CASSLTGDNQPQHF
>-|-|TRBV30|TRBJ1-2
TGTGCCTGGAGTTTACTCTATGGCTACACCTTC
CAWSLLYGYTF
>-|-|TRBV4-1|TRBJ2-7
TGCGCCAGCAGCCAAGATGGAGGACGGCAGTACTTC
CASSQDGGRQYF
>-|-|TRBV30|TRBJ2-5
TGTGCCTGGGGAGGGACAGTGGGGACCCAGTACTTC
CAWGGTVGTQYF
>-|-|TRBV15|TRBJ1-2
TGTGCCACCTCACAGGGATATGACTATGGCTACACCTTC
CATSQGYDYGYTF
>few|TRBD1|TRBV7-9|TRBJ1-6
TGTGCCAGCAGCTTAGTGGGGGGGACAGGGGAATCACCCCTCCACTTT
CASSLVGGTGESPLHF
>-|-|TRBV11-2|TRBJ2-7
TGTGCCAGCAGCTTACCGCGGAAAACCTACGAGCAGTACTTC
CASSLPRKTYEQYF
>-|TRBD2|TRBV6-1|TRBJ2-3
TGTGCCAGCAGTGAACAGGCGGGGGGCGCCACAGATACGCAGTATTTT
CASSEQAGGATDTQYF
>-|-|TRBV28|TRBJ1-2
TGTGCCAGCAGTTTAACTACGCGGGGATATGGCTACACCTTC
CASSLTTRGYGYTF
>-|-|TRBV7-9|TRBJ1-5
TGTGCCAGCAGCTTGCCTGAGGGGCCCCAGCATTTT
CASSLPEGPQHF
>few|TRBD2|TRBV19|TRBJ2-7
TGTGCCAGTAGTATTGGGAGGGAAAGCTCCTACGAGCAGTACTTC
CASSIGRESSYEQYF
>-|-|TRBV29-1|TRBJ1-2
TGCAGCGTTGATGAGAGTAACTATGGCTACACCTTC
CSVDESNYGYTF
>-|-|TRBV6-1|TRBJ1-1
TGTGCCAGCAGTTCCGCCAGGGTTTTGGACACTGAAGCTTTCTTT
CASSSARVLDTEAFF
>-|TRBD1|TRBV6-5|TRBJ1-2
TGTGCCAGCAGTTACCGGACAGGGGGCTATGGCTACACCTTC
CASSYRTGGYGYTF